Below are 20 T cell receptor beta chains sequenced from a single sample in a study of blood T cell repertoires in COVID-19. The protocol was immunoSEQ multiplex PCR, while the TCRdb copy is restricted to in-frame clones and leaves out a portion. The data show over 120,000 clones, with approximately 80% seen just once and around 8.5% held by the top ten. The specimen sequenced was peripheral blood. The source is a human donor in a cohort sampled during active COVID-19.

This sequence joins TRBV28 and TRBJ2-5; 9 positions match TRBD1. Germline values: CDR1 MDHEN, CDR2 SYDVKM. The V and J ends lost 5 bases and 7 bases, in that order; junction bases with no gene match: 5. The CDR3 covers 13 residues. The CDR3 is CASSKQGAGTQYF. CDR3 DNA: TGTGCCAGCAGTAAACAGGGGGCTGGGACCCAGTACTTC.

The chain recombines TRBV21-1 with TRBJ2-7; TRBD1, the table's D call, was not compared with the DNA. TRBV21-1 is assigned pseudogene status. CDR3 length: 13 residues. CDR3 sequence reads: CASNEKGHYEQYF. The DNA for the CDR3 is TGTGCCAGCAACGAGAAGGGACACTACGAGCAGTACTTC.

The chain uses TRBV27 and TRBJ1-6; D is unclear. Trimming pared 7 bases from V and 6 bases from J, leaving 22 bases between. The CDR3 is 17 residues long. Germline CDR1 and CDR2: MNHEY and SMNVEV (reference sequence). The CDR3 nucleotides are TGTGCCAGCACCTTCTCCCGACGCGGCTATTTTAATTCACCCCTCCACTTT. Its protein product is CASTFSRRGYFNSPLHF.

This chain links TRBV29-1 with TRBJ1-4; 7 nucleotides agree with TRBD1. This CDR3 is 13 amino acids long. The V and J ends lost 3 bases and 8 bases, in that order; junction bases with no gene match: 6. Per the germline V gene, CDR1 is SQVTM and CDR2 is ANQGSEA. The CDR3 DNA reads TGCAGCGTTGATGCGGGACAGTCGGAAAAACTGTTTTTT. This translates into CSVDAGQSEKLFF.

The J gene is TRBJ1-2, the V gene TRBV4-3; D remains unclear. Trimming took off 1 base at V and 3 bases at J, with 9 bases between the two ends. This CDR3 has 14 residues. Germline lookup yields CDR1 LGHNA and CDR2 YSLEER. The CDR3 DNA is TGCGCCAGCAGCCAAGGATCTTTAGACTATGGCTACACCTTC. Amino acid sequence: CASSQGSLDYGYTF.

The chain links TRBV29-1 to TRBJ1-2; no definite D call. The CDR3 consists of 11 residues. CDR1 is SQVTM and CDR2 is ANQGSEA in the germline V gene. Trimming removed 1 base at V and 8 bases at J, with 8 bases between. CDR3 in DNA: TGCAGCGTTGAAGGGGTGGAGGGCTACACCTTC. Its translation is CSVEGVEGYTF.

The chain uses TRBV7-2 and TRBJ2-2, with 9 bases matching TRBD2. The V gene's germline CDR1 is SGHTA and CDR2 FQGNSA. The CDR3 contains 17 residues. V lost 2 bases and J lost 5; bases outside the gene matches: 9. The CDR3 DNA is TGTGCCAGCAGCTTAATGGCGGGAGGGCCGGGAACCGGGGAGCTGTTTTTT. This encodes CASSLMAGGPGTGELFF.

J is TRBJ1-1 and V is TRBV28; D gene uncertain. Germline V gives CDR1 MDHEN, CDR2 SYDVKM. The CDR3 loop spans 15 amino acids. Trimming removed 7 bases from V and 3 bases from J, with 18 bases in between. CDR3 protein: CASTEAIGRDTEAFF. The CDR3 bases are TGTGCCAGCACGGAGGCCATAGGGAGGGACACTGAAGCTTTCTTT.

The chain links TRBV29-1 to TRBJ2-7; possibly TRBD1 for D (6 bases). The CDR3 covers 13 residues. The germline gives CDR1 SQVTM, CDR2 ANQGSEA. Trimming took off 1 base at V and 3 bases at J, with 10 bases between the two ends. The CDR3 protein is CSVEGDTGYEQYF. The CDR3 DNA reads TGCAGCGTTGAAGGGGACACAGGCTACGAGCAGTACTTC.

The V and J genes are TRBV4-3 and TRBJ2-3, with 9 bases matching TRBD2. The V gene's germline CDR1 is LGHNA and CDR2 YSLEER. After removal of 4 bases from V and 1 base from J, the junction contained 6 bases not matched to a gene. The CDR3 contains 16 residues. The CDR3 coding sequence is TGCGCCAGCAGCCGTAGCGGGAGCTCGGGCACAGATACGCAGTATTTT. Protein product: CASSRSGSSGTDTQYF.

The V and J genes are TRBV11-1 and TRBJ2-1; TRBD1 aligns across 11 bases. Germline lookup yields CDR1 SGHAT and CDR2 FQDESV (reference sequence). The CDR3 loop spans 16 amino acids. The J segment lost 4 bases and the V segment lost 2 bases, leaving 4 bases of the junction unmatched. CDR3 region: CASSLLGTGGYNEQFF. CDR3 coding DNA: TGTGCCAGCAGCTTACTCGGGACAGGGGGATACAATGAGCAGTTCTTC.

This chain links TRBV10-2 with TRBJ2-5, with 14 bases aligning to TRBD2. Germline CDR1 and CDR2: WSHSY and SAAADI. V trimming: 6 bases; J trimming: 3 bases; junction bases outside the gene matches: 0. CDR3 length equals 14 residues. This CDR3 reads CASRGLAGEETQYF. CDR3 DNA sequence: TGCGCCAGCAGGGGACTAGCGGGAGAAGAGACCCAGTACTTC.

In this sample, this clone turned up a few times. The chain joins TRBV28 to TRBJ2-7; TRBD2 matches 9 bases. Germline CDR1 MDHEN, CDR2 SYDVKM. The ends lost 7 bases at V and 7 bases at J; junction bases unmatched: 14. This CDR3 has 15 residues. This chain's CDR3 is CASTMRGSGSWEQYF. The CDR3 DNA reads TGTGCCAGCACTATGCGGGGTAGCGGGAGTTGGGAGCAGTACTTC.

The chain combines TRBV7-9 with TRBJ2-7; TRBD1 might be the D (5 bases). V lost 0 bases, J lost 0 bases, and 12 bases lay in between. The CDR3 is 16 amino acids. Germline loops: CDR1 SEHNR, CDR2 FQNEAQ (reference sequence). The CDR3, as DNA: TGTGCCAGCAGCTTAGCGGGGCACACGAGCTCCTACGAGCAGTACTTC. It yields the protein CASSLAGHTSSYEQYF.

The chain employs TRBV7-6 and TRBJ2-7; a weak D match, TRBD2 (6 bases). CDR1 SGHVS and CDR2 FNYEAQ come from the germline V gene. CDR3 size: 18 residues. The V and J ends lost 0 bases and 0 bases respectively, with 18 bases between them. CDR3 sequence: CASSLAPPPTSPSYEQYF. The CDR3 nucleotides are TGTGCCAGCAGCTTAGCGCCCCCTCCGACTAGTCCCTCCTACGAGCAGTACTTC.

The rearrangement uses TRBV2 and TRBJ2-7; perhaps TRBD1 as D (6 bases). This CDR3 has 13 residues. In germline, CDR1 is SNHLY, CDR2 FYNNEI. V was shortened by 6 bases and J by 2 bases, with 11 bases between the two germline ends. The CDR3 protein is CASRRGLAYEQYF. CDR3 coding DNA: TGTGCCAGCAGGAGGGGGTTGGCCTACGAGCAGTACTTC.

The chain links TRBV4-3 to TRBJ1-1; 7 bases map to TRBD1. There are 21 residues in the CDR3. From germline, CDR1 is LGHNA and CDR2 YSLEER. Trimming removed 1 base from V and 1 base from J; junction bases left unmatched: 21. The CDR3 reads CASSQVYRVGTVGEKNTEAFF. The CDR3 nucleotides are TGCGCCAGCAGCCAAGTATATAGGGTCGGGACAGTAGGGGAGAAGAACACTGAAGCTTTCTTT.

The V call is TRBV11-2, the J call TRBJ2-3; TRBD2 matches at 10 bases. Unmatched junction bases numbered 3, after V lost 5 bases and J lost 1 base. This CDR3 region has 15 residues. The germline V gene encodes CDR1 SGHAT and CDR2 FQNNGV. CDR3 in DNA: TGTGCCAGCAGCCATCTAGCGGGGGGCACAGATACGCAGTATTTT. It yields the protein CASSHLAGGTDTQYF.

V gene TRBV7-2 combines with J gene TRBJ2-7, with TRBD1 matching over 9 bases. CDR1 is SGHTA, CDR2 FQGNSA, per germline. This CDR3 has 15 amino acids. V lost 5 bases and J lost 2; bases outside the gene matches: 7. Written as DNA, the CDR3 is TGTGCCAGCAGCCAAAGACAGGGGGGTCCCTACGAGCAGTACTTC. This codes for CASSQRQGGPYEQYF.

This chain joins TRBV5-1 and TRBJ1-1; D possibly corresponds to TRBD1 (6 bases). CDR1 is SGHRS and CDR2 is YFSETQ in the germline V gene. This CDR3 region has 15 residues. Trimming took off 5 bases at V and 5 bases at J, with 19 bases between the two ends. The chain's CDR3 is CASRTSGTWRTEAFF. CDR3 coding DNA: TGCGCCAGCAGAACTTCCGGGACATGGAGAACTGAAGCTTTCTTT. Combining the CDR3 with reference TRBV5-1 and TRBJ1-1 gives the whole variable domain KAGVTQTPRYLIKTRGQQVTLSCSPISGHRSVSWYQQTPGQGLQFLFEYFSETQRNKGNFPGRFSGRQFSNSRSEMNVSTLELGDSALYLCASRTSGTWRTEAFFGQGTRLTVV.